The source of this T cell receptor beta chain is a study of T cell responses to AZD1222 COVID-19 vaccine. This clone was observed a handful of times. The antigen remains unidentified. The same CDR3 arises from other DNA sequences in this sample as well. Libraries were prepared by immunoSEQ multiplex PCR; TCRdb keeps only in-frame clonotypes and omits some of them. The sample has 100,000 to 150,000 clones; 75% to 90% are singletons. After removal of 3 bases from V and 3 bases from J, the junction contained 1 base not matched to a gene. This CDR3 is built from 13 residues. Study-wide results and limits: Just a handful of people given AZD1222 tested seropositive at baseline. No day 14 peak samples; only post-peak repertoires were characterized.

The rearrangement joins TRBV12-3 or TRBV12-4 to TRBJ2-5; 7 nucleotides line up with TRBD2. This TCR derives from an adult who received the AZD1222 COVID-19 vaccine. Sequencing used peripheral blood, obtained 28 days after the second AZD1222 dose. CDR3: CASSFGGEETQYF. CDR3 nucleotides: TGTGCCAGCAGTTTTGGGGGGGAAGAGACCCAGTACTTC.